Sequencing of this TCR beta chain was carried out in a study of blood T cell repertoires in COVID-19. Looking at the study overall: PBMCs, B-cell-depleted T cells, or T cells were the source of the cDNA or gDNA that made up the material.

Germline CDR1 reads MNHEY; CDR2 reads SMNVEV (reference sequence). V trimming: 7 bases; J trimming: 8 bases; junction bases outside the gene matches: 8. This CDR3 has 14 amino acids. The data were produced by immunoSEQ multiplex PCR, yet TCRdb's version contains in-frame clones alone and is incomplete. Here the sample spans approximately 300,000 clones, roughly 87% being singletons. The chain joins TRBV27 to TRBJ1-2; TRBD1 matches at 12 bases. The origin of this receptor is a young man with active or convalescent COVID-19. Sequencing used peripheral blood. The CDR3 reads CASKAGTGGRGYTF. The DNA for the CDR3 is TGTGCCAGCAAAGCCGGGACAGGGGGCCGAGGCTACACCTTC.